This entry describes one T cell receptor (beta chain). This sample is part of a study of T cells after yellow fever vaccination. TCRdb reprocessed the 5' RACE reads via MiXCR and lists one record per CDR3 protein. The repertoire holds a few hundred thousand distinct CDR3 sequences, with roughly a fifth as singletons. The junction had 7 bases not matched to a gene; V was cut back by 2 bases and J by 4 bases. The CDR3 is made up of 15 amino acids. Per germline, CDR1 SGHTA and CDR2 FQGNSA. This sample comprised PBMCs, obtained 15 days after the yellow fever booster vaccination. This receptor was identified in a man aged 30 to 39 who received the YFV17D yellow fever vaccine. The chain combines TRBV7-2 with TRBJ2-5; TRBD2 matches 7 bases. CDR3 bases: TGTGCCAGCAGCTTACGCGGGAGCAGTTTAGAGACCCAGTACTTC. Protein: CASSLRGSSLETQYF. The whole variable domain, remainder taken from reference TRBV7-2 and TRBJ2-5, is GAGVSQSPSNKVTEKGKDVELRCDPISGHTALYWYRQSLGQGLEFLIYFQGNSAPDKSGLPSDRFSAERTGGSVSTLTIQRTQQEDSAVYLCASSLRGSSLETQYFGPGTRLLVL.